What follows are 21 T cell receptor beta chains derived from one specimen sequenced in a study of T-cell reconstitution after alpha-beta-depleted transplantation in children. Using unique molecular identifiers, the investigators prepared the TCRbeta library. TCRdb re-derived calls from the PCR reads in MiXCR, one entry per CDR3 protein. The table has hundreds of thousands of distinct CDR3 sequences, about an eighth seen once; the top ten hold around 0.8%. The source was PBMCs, collected before TCRalphabeta/CD19-depleted stem cell transplant. Receptors were obtained from a girl aged 2-10 years with congenital amegakaryocytic thrombocytopenia, due to receive a stem cell transplant.

This clonotype was detected ten times or more. The chain carries TRBV12-3 or TRBV12-4 and TRBJ2-1; tentatively, D is TRBD2 (5 bases). The CDR3 has 13 residues. Trimming cost V 5 bases and J 7 bases, with 12 bases left between them. The DNA for the CDR3 is TGTGCCAGCAGTCCTCTAGAGGGTAATGAGCAGTTCTTC. Its translation: CASSPLEGNEQFF.

The V call is TRBV5-1, the J call TRBJ2-5; TRBD2 matches at 10 bases. Germline CDR1 and CDR2: SGHRS and YFSETQ. The ends lost 0 bases at V and 5 bases at J; junction bases unmatched: 7. CDR3 length: 16 residues. The CDR3 sequence is CASSLATSGIRETQYF. CDR3 coding DNA: TGCGCCAGCAGCTTGGCCACTAGCGGGATCAGGGAGACCCAGTACTTC.

In its sample, this clonotype was seen a few times. This chain connects TRBV6-1 to TRBJ2-7; TRBD2 aligns across 12 bases. With 8 bases clipped from V and 2 bases from J, the junction kept 7 bases outside the gene matches. The CDR3 is 15 residues long. Per germline, CDR1 MNHNS and CDR2 SASEGT. DNA of the CDR3: TGTGCCAGCCTAAAGACTAGCGGGAGACCCTACGAGCAGTACTTC. Translation gives CASLKTSGRPYEQYF.

The table lists this clonotype with many counts. The V gene is TRBV12-3 or TRBV12-4, the J gene TRBJ2-7; no definite D call. V was shortened by 6 bases and J by 7 bases, with 10 bases between the two germline ends. CDR3 length equals 11 residues. The CDR3 DNA sequence: TGTGCCAGCAGCTACAGCAGGGAGCAGTACTTC. Translation gives CASSYSREQYF.

With regard to this clonotype: The junction departs from germline at one end; a sequencing error may be responsible. The CDR3 protein is CACSQTSGDVYEQYF. The CDR3 nucleotides are TGTGCCTGCAGCCAGACTAGCGGGGACGTCTACGAGCAGTACTTC. J is TRBJ2-7 and V is TRBV3-1, with TRBD2 matching over 11 bases. The V gene's germline CDR1 is LGHDT and CDR2 YNNKEL (reference sequence). The CDR3 totals 15 residues.

The sample holds many counts of this clonotype. The chain combines TRBV20-1 with TRBJ2-1; 15 bases are shared with TRBD2. The germline V gene encodes CDR1 DFQATT and CDR2 SNEGSKA (reference sequence). V gave up 6 bases and J gave up 1 base; unmatched junction bases: 7. CDR3 length: 17 amino acids. DNA for the CDR3: TGCAGTGCCCCGGGACTAGCGGGAGGTCTTTCCTACAATGAGCAGTTCTTC. Encoded protein: CSAPGLAGGLSYNEQFF.

Only a few counts were recorded for this clonotype. This chain connects TRBV21-1 to TRBJ2-2; the table's TRBD1 call for D was not verified on the DNA. TRBV21-1 is deemed a pseudogene. The CDR3 is 16 residues long. CDR3 region: CASSRAPGTNTGELFF. The CDR3 nucleotides read TGTGCCAGCAGCAGAGCCCCCGGGACCAACACCGGGGAGCTGTTTTTT.

V is TRBV5-1 and J is TRBJ1-2; D not certain. Germline-derived CDR1 and CDR2 are SGHRS and YFSETQ. The CDR3 totals 14 residues. V lost 4 bases and J 8 bases, leaving 18 bases between the germline ends. The CDR3 DNA follows: TGCGCCAGCAGCACCAACGAGGCGGCGTACGGCTACACCTTC. Amino acid sequence: CASSTNEAAYGYTF.

This clonotype has only a few counts. This chain uses TRBV10-3 with TRBJ2-7; a weak D match, TRBD2 (6 bases). The V gene's germline CDR1 is ENHRY and CDR2 SYGVKD. This CDR3 is 16 amino acids long. Trimming removed 2 bases at V and 2 bases at J, with 16 bases between. CDR3 loop: CAISEPQRTGAYEQYF. In nucleotides, the CDR3 is TGTGCCATCAGTGAGCCGCAACGGACGGGGGCCTACGAGCAGTACTTC.

This clonotype was seen at least ten times. Written as DNA, the CDR3 is TGTGCCAGCAGCTTATACCTGACTAGCGGGGGCTCCTACAATGAGCAGTTCTTC. It is translated as CASSLYLTSGGSYNEQFF. The rearrangement links TRBV7-8 to TRBJ2-1; TRBD2 matches at 12 bases. Looked up from germline, CDR1 is SGHVS and CDR2 is FQNEAQ. The CDR3 extends over 18 amino acids. Trimming removed 2 bases from V and 0 bases from J; junction bases left unmatched: 5. The whole variable domain, filled in from reference TRBV7-8 and TRBJ2-1, reads GAGVSQSPRYKVAKRGQDVALRCDPISGHVSLFWYQQALGQGPEFLTYFQNEAQLDKSGLPSDRFFAERPEGSVSTLKIQRTQQEDSAVYLCASSLYLTSGGSYNEQFFGPGTRLTVL.

This clonotype was detected ten times or more. J is TRBJ2-3 and V is TRBV28; D unresolved. The ends were cut back, 6 bases at V and 0 bases at J, with 10 bases in the middle. This CDR3 is 14 amino acids long. Germline V CDR1 and CDR2: MDHEN, SYDVKM. DNA of the CDR3: TGTGCCAGCAGCCTAGACCCGAGCACAGATACGCAGTATTTT. It translates to CASSLDPSTDTQYF.

With respect to this clonotype: This may arise from a read error, as a much more abundant clone is one base away. This CDR3 reads CASSLGPTGADTQYF. The CDR3 region has the DNA TGTGCCAGCAGTTTAGGCCCCACGGGGGCGGATACGCAGTATTTT. This rearrangement joins TRBV27 to TRBJ2-3; D could derive from TRBD1 or TRBD2 (6 bases each). This CDR3 contains 15 residues. Germline lookup yields CDR1 MNHEY and CDR2 SMNVEV (reference sequence). Trimming took 2 bases from V and 6 from J, leaving 15 bases between them.

This clonotype was counted only a few times. V and J are TRBV7-8 and TRBJ1-4; D may be TRBD1 (6 bases). Germline-derived CDR1 and CDR2 are SGHVS and FQNEAQ. The CDR3 runs to 16 residues. Trimming took 10 bases from V and 0 from J, leaving 18 bases between them. The CDR3 sequence is CATKGGRWTTNEKLFF. The CDR3 nucleotides read TGTGCCACCAAGGGGGGGCGGTGGACAACTAATGAAAAACTGTTTTTT.

This clonotype was counted between two and nine times. The J gene is TRBJ2-7, the V gene TRBV12-3 or TRBV12-4, with 9 positions matching TRBD1. With V trimmed by 6 bases and J by 4 bases, 7 bases remained unmatched. There are 14 residues in the CDR3. The CDR3 spells CASRLTGGGYEQYF. DNA for the CDR3: TGTGCCAGCAGATTGACAGGGGGGGGGTACGAGCAGTACTTC.

The rearrangement uses TRBV20-1 and TRBJ2-7; 15 bases line up with TRBD2. Germline trimming cut 5 bases from V and 6 bases from J; bases unmatched to any gene: 8. CDR3 length equals 15 residues. The germline gives CDR1 DFQATT, CDR2 SNEGSKA (reference sequence). In DNA, the CDR3 is TGCAGTGCTCCCTGGACTAGCGGGAGGGCCGCCGAGCAGTACTTC. Translated: CSAPWTSGRAAEQYF.

Concerning this clonotype itself: The CDR3 does not close with the conserved phenylalanine or tryptophan, likely indicating a read error. J is TRBJ2-3 and V is TRBV30; 7 nucleotides match TRBD1. Germline-derived CDR1 and CDR2 are GTSNPN and SVGIG (reference sequence). The length of the CDR3 is 13 residues. J gave up 7 bases and V 5 bases, and 9 bases lay outside the gene matches. CDR3 loop: CAWHPGQPNTQYY. DNA for the CDR3: TGTGCCTGGCACCCGGGACAGCCAAATACGCAGTATTAT.

This clonotype was seen repeatedly, ten times or more. This chain joins TRBV6-5 and TRBJ1-6, with TRBD1 matching 7 bases. The CDR3 spans 16 residues. J lost 8 bases, V lost 4 bases, and 11 bases had no gene match. From germline, CDR1 is MNHEY and CDR2 SVGAGI. The CDR3 reads CASSSVQGRRDSPLHF. CDR3 DNA sequence: TGTGCCAGCAGTTCGGTACAGGGGCGAAGGGATTCACCCCTCCACTTT.

This clonotype was counted many times. The chain is built from TRBV28 and TRBJ2-5, with D perhaps TRBD1 (6 bases). V gave up 5 bases and J gave up 2 bases, with 15 bases separating them. The CDR3 is 15 residues long. CDR1 and CDR2 (germline): MDHEN, SYDVKM. CDR3 sequence reads: CASSPSWTVQETQYF. Here the CDR3 DNA reads TGTGCCAGCAGTCCCTCTTGGACAGTTCAAGAGACCCAGTACTTC.

V usage is TRBV30 and J usage is TRBJ1-1; D is uncertain. The germline gives CDR1 GTSNPN, CDR2 SVGIG (reference sequence). The CDR3 runs to 14 residues. V was shortened by 2 bases and J by 1 base, with 11 bases between the two germline ends. CDR3 sequence: CAWSLTTANTEAFF. CDR3 bases: TGTGCCTGGAGTCTAACGACTGCGAACACTGAAGCTTTCTTT.

The chain employs TRBV7-7 and TRBJ2-1, with D unclear. The CDR3 is 13 amino acids. Trimming cost V 2 bases and J 5 bases, with 7 bases left between them. Looked up from germline, CDR1 is SSHAT and CDR2 is FNYEAQ (reference sequence). CDR3 bases: TGTGCCAGCAGCTTATCAGCTAACAATGAGCAGTTCTTC. Translating gives CASSLSANNEQFF. The variable domain in full, with the rest retrieved from reference TRBV7-7 and TRBJ2-1, is GAGVSQSPRYKVTKRGQDVTLRCDPISSHATLYWYQQALGQGPEFLTYFNYEAQPDKSGLPSDRFSAERPEGSISTLTIQRTEQRDSAMYRCASSLSANNEQFFGPGTRLTVL.

V and J are TRBV20-1 and TRBJ2-1; a possible D gene is TRBD2 (6 bases). The CDR3 contains 16 residues. Trimming pared 4 bases from V and 5 bases from J, leaving 21 bases between. Germline values: CDR1 DFQATT, CDR2 SNEGSKA (reference sequence). The DNA for the CDR3 is TGCAGTGCTACACTTCCTAGCGCCCGACTTAACAATGAGCAGTTCTTC. Residues: CSATLPSARLNNEQFF.